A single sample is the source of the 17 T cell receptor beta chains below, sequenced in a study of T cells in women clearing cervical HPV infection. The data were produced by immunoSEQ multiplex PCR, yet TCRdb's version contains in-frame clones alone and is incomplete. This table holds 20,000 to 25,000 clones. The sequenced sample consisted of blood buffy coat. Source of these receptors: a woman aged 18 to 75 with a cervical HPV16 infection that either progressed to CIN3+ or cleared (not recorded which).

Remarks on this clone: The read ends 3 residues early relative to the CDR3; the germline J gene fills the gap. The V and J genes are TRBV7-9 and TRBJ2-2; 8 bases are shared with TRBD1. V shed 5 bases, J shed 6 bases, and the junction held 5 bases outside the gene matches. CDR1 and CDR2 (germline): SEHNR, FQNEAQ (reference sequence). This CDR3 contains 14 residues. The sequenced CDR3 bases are TGTGCCAGCAGCCAGGGACAGGAGGCCGGGGAG. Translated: CASSQGQEAGE. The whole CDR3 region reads CASSQGQEAGELFF. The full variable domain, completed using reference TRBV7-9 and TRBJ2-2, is DTGVSQNPRHKITKRGQNVTFRCDPISEHNRLYWYRQTLGQGPEFLTYFQNEAQLEKSRLLSDRFSAERPKGSFSTLEIQRTEQGDSAMYLCASSQGQEAGELFFGEGSRLTVL.

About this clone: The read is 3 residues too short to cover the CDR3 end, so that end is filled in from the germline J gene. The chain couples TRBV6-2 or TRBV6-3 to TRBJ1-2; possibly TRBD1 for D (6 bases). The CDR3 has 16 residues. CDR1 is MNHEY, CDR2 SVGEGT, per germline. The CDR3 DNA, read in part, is TGTGCCAGCAGTTTCCCTTTGACAGGACCGGCGTACGAC. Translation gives CASSFPLTGPAYD. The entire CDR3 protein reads CASSFPLTGPAYDYTF.

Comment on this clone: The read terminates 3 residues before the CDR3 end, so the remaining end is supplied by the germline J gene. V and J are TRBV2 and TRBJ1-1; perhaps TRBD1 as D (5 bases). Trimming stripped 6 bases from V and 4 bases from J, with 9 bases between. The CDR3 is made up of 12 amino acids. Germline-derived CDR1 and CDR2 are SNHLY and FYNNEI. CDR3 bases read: TGTGCCAGCAGCACGAGGGGCACTGAA. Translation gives CASSTRGTE. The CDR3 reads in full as CASSTRGTEAFF.

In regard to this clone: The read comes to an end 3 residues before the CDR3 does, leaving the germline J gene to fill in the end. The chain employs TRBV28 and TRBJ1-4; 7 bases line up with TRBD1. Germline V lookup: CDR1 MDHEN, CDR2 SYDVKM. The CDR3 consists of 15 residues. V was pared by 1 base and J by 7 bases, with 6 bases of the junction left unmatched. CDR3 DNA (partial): TGTGCCAGCAGTTTATCCACAGGGGTGGGTGAAAAA. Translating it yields CASSLSTGVGEK. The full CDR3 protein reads CASSLSTGVGEKLFF. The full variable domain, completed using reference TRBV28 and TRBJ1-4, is DVKVTQSSRYLVKRTGEKVFLECVQDMDHENMFWYRQDPGLGLRLIYFSYDVKMKEKGDIPEGYSVSREKKERFSLILESASTNQTSMYLCASSLSTGVGEKLFFGSGTQLSVL.

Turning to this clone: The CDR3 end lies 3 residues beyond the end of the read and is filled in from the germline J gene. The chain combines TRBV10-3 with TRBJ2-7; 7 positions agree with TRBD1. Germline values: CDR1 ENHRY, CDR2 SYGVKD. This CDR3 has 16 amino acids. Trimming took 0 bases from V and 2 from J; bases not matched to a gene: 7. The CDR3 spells CAISESGTENPYEQYF. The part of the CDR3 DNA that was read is TGTGCCATCAGTGAGTCCGGGACAGAGAACCCCTACGAG.

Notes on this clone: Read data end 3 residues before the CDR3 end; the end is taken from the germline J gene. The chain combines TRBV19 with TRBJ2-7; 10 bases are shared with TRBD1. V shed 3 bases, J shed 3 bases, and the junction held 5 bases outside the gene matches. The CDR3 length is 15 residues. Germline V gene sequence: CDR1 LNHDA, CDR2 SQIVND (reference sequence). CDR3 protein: CASSIWGQGYYEQYF. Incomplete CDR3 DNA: TGTGCCAGTAGTATCTGGGGACAGGGGTACTACGAG.

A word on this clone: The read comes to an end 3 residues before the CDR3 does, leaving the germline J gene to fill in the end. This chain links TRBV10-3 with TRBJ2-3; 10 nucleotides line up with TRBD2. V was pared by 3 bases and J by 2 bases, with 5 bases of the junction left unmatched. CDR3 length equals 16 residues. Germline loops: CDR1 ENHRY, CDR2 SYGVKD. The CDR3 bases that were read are TGTGCCATCAGTGATAAAGGGACTAGCGTCACAGATACG. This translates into CAISDKGTSVTDT. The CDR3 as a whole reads CAISDKGTSVTDTQYF.

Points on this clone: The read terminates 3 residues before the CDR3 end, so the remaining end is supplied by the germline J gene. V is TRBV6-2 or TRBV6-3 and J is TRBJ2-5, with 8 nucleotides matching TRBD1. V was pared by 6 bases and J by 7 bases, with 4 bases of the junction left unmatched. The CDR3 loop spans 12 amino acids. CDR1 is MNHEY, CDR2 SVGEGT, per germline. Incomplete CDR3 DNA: TGTGCCAGCAGAACGGGACAGGCGACC. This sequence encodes CASRTGQAT. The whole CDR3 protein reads CASRTGQATQYF.

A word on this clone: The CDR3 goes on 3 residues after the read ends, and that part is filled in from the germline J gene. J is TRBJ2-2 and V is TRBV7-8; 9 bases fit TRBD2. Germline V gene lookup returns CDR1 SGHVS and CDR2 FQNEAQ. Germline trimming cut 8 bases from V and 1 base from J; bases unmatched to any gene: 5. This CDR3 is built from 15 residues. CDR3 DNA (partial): TGTGCCAGCCCCGCGACTAGCGGGAACACCGGGGAG. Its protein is CASPATSGNTGE. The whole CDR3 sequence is CASPATSGNTGELFF.

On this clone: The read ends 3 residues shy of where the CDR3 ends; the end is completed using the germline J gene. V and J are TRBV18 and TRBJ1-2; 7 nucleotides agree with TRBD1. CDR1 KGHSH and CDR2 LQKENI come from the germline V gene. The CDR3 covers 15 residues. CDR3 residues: CASSPHKDRNADYTF. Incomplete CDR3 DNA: TGTGCCAGCTCACCCCATAAGGACAGGAATGCAGAC.

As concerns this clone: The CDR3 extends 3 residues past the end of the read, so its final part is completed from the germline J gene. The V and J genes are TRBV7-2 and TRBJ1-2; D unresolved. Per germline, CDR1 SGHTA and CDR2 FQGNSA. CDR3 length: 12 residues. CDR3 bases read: TGTGCCAGCACCCCCCTGGGCAATGAC. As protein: CASTPLGND. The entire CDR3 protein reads CASTPLGNDYTF.

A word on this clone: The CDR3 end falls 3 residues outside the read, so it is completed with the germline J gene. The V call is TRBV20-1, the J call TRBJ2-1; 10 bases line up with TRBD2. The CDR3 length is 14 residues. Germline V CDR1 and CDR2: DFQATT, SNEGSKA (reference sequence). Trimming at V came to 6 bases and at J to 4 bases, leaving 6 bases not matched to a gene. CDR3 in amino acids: CSAPQTSGYNEQFF. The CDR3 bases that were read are TGCAGTGCCCCACAGACTAGCGGGTACAATGAG.

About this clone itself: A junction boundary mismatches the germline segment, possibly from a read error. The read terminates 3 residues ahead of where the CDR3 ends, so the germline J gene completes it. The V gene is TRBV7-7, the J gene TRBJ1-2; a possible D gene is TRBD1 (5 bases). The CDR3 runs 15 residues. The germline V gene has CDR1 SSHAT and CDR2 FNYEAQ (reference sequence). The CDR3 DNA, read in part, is TGTGCTAGCAGCTTAGCCCAGGGTCCCTACAATGAC. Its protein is CASSLAQGPYND. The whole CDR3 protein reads CASSLAQGPYNDYTF.

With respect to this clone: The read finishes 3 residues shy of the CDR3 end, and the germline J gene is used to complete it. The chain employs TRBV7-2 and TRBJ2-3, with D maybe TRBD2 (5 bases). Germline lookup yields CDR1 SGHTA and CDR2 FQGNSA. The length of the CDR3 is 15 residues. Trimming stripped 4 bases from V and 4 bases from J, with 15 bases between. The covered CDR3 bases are TGTGCCAGCAGCTCAAGGGCTCCTAGCTCAGATACG. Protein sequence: CASSSRAPSSDT. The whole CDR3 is CASSSRAPSSDTQYF.

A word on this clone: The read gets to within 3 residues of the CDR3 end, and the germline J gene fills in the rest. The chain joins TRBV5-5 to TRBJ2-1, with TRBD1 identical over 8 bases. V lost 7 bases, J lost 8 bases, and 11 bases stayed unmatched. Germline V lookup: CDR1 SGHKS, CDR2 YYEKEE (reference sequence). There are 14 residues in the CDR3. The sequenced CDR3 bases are TGTGCCAGCTACTCCTGGGGGACAGGCCATGAG. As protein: CASYSWGTGHE. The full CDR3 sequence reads CASYSWGTGHEQFF.

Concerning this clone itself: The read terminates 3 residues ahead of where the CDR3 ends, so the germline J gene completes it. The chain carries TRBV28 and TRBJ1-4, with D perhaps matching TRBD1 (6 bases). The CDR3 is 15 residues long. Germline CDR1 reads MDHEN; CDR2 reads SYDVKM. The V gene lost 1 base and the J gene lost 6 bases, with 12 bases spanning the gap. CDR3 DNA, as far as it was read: TGTGCCAGCAGTTTATCCAGGGGCGTGGATGAAAAA. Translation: CASSLSRGVDEK. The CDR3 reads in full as CASSLSRGVDEKLFF. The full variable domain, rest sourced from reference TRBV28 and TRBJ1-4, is DVKVTQSSRYLVKRTGEKVFLECVQDMDHENMFWYRQDPGLGLRLIYFSYDVKMKEKGDIPEGYSVSREKKERFSLILESASTNQTSMYLCASSLSRGVDEKLFFGSGTQLSVL.

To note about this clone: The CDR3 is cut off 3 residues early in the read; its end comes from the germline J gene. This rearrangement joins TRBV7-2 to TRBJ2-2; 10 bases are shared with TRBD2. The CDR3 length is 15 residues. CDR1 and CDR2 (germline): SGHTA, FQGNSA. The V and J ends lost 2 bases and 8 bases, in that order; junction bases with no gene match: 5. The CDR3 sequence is CASSLSGRAKGELFF. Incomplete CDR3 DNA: TGTGCCAGCAGCTTAAGCGGGAGGGCCAAAGGGGAG.